Each of the 30 T cell receptor beta chains below was sequenced from the same sample in a study of blood T cells in healthy people across ages. Through a sample-barcoded 5' primer and a J-beta primer mix, a second PCR was run for roughly 6 to 11 cycles. TCRdb reprocessed the 5' RACE reads via MiXCR and lists one record per CDR3 protein. The sample records around 900,000 distinct CDR3 sequences, about 53% being singletons. Specimen: blood. The receptors come from a woman aged 55 to 70 in good health.

This clonotype was found a few times. This chain's CDR3 is CASSPLGLAGDEQYF. CDR3 DNA sequence: TGCGCCAGCAGCCCGCTCGGACTAGCGGGAGACGAGCAGTACTTC. The chain is built from TRBV4-1 and TRBJ2-7; 13 bases agree with TRBD2. The CDR3 runs to 15 residues. In germline, CDR1 is MGHRA, CDR2 YSYEKL. V lost 4 bases to trimming and J lost 5 bases; unmatched junction nucleotides: 5.

This clonotype was counted a few times. The rearrangement links TRBV12-3 or TRBV12-4 to TRBJ2-1; 15 positions match TRBD2. This CDR3 is built from 17 residues. Unmatched junction bases numbered 11, after V lost 6 bases and J lost 8 bases. In nucleotides, the CDR3 is TGTGCCAGCAGCCCTCCCGGACTAGCGGGAGGGTGGGATGAGCAGTTCTTC. Translation: CASSPPGLAGGWDEQFF.

The rearrangement joins TRBV20-1 to TRBJ1-2; D remains ambiguous. The CDR3 spans 10 residues. The germline V and J ends were trimmed by 6 bases and 4 bases, with 6 bases remaining between them. Germline V gene lookup returns CDR1 DFQATT and CDR2 SNEGSKA (reference sequence). The CDR3 DNA follows: TGCAGTGCCTGGGGCTATGGCTACACCTTC. Protein sequence: CSAWGYGYTF.

This clonotype was detected ten times or more. The J gene is TRBJ2-1, the V gene TRBV20-1; 7 bases agree with TRBD1. The CDR3 is 20 residues long. Looked up from germline, CDR1 is DFQATT and CDR2 is SNEGSKA (reference sequence). The V gene end was trimmed by 3 bases and the J gene end by 0 bases; junction bases not matched to a gene: 20. CDR3 region: CSASVATGQSILSSYNEQFF. The CDR3 nucleotides read TGCAGTGCTAGTGTGGCAACGGGACAGTCAATCCTGAGCTCCTACAATGAGCAGTTCTTC.

This clonotype occurred a few times. V and J are TRBV29-1 and TRBJ2-1; possibly TRBD1 for D (5 bases). Germline V CDR1 and CDR2: SQVTM, ANQGSEA. Trimming stripped 5 bases from V and 4 bases from J, with 9 bases between. There are 12 residues in the CDR3. CDR3 residues: CSVQYRYNEQFF. Here the CDR3 DNA reads TGCAGCGTTCAATACAGGTACAATGAGCAGTTCTTC.

The chain recombines TRBV7-2 with TRBJ1-1, with D unresolved. The V and J ends lost 3 bases and 4 bases respectively, with 9 bases between them. The germline V gene has CDR1 SGHTA and CDR2 FQGNSA. The length of the CDR3 is 13 residues. The CDR3 here is CASSFTESTEAFF. In DNA, the CDR3 is TGTGCCAGCAGCTTCACAGAGAGCACTGAAGCTTTCTTT.

The chain is built from TRBV21-1 and TRBJ2-7; whether TRBD2, the table's D call, matches the DNA was not checked. TRBV21-1 is given as a pseudogene. CDR3 length equals 16 residues. The chain's CDR3 is CASSTLAGPDSYEQYF. DNA of the CDR3: TGTGCCAGCAGCACCCTAGCGGGCCCGGACTCCTACGAGCAGTACTTC.

The gene calls are TRBV28 and TRBJ2-6; possibly TRBD1 for D (5 bases). CDR3 length: 13 amino acids. Germline values: CDR1 MDHEN, CDR2 SYDVKM. Between the trimmed V and J ends, which lost 8 bases and 2 bases, there was a span of 7 bases. CDR3 protein: CASWTPGANVLTF. CDR3 DNA: TGTGCCAGCTGGACACCTGGGGCCAACGTCCTGACTTTC.

This clonotype was counted ten times or more. The chain couples TRBV7-2 to TRBJ2-5; D might be TRBD2 (5 bases). Germline CDR1 SGHTA, CDR2 FQGNSA. This CDR3 has 16 amino acids. V was shortened by 3 bases and J by 5 bases, with 19 bases between the two germline ends. The CDR3 reads CASSFGLAGARETQYF. DNA for the CDR3: TGTGCCAGCAGCTTCGGCTTGGCGGGCGCTCGGGAGACCCAGTACTTC.

V is TRBV2 and J is TRBJ2-4; maybe TRBD2 (6 bases). Trimming cost V 3 bases and J 1 base, with 13 bases left between them. CDR1 is SNHLY and CDR2 is FYNNEI in the germline V gene. The CDR3 consists of 16 residues. The CDR3 sequence: CASSEMLAMAKNIQYF. Here the CDR3 DNA reads TGTGCCAGCAGTGAGATGCTAGCGATGGCCAAAAACATTCAGTACTTC.

This clonotype came up a few times. The rearrangement joins TRBV25-1 to TRBJ1-4; unclear D gene. CDR1 MGHDK and CDR2 SYGVNS come from the germline V gene. The CDR3 spans 15 residues. The ends were cut back, 6 bases at V and 8 bases at J, with 19 bases in the middle. The DNA of the CDR3 is TGTGCCAGCAGCCATCCCGGACCAAAAGGGGAAAAACTGTTTTTT. It codes for CASSHPGPKGEKLFF.

Only a few counts were recorded for this clonotype. The chain uses TRBV12-3 or TRBV12-4 and TRBJ2-5; 8 bases fit TRBD1. Matching the DNA end better, TRBJ2-7 makes the J call doubtful. CDR3 length equals 13 residues. The CDR3 protein is CASSSNRGNEQYF. The DNA for the CDR3 is TGTGCCAGCAGTTCAAACAGGGGGAACGAGCAGTACTTC.

This rearrangement joins TRBV7-6 to TRBJ2-7; 12 bases line up with TRBD2. Losses at the gene ends were 3 bases for V and 3 bases for J; bases not matched to a gene: 9. This CDR3 has 17 residues. Germline V gene sequence: CDR1 SGHVS, CDR2 FNYEAQ. The CDR3 DNA is TGTGCCAGCAGCTTCGGTACCGGGACTAGCGGGTACTACGAGCAGTACTTC. It translates to CASSFGTGTSGYYEQYF.

This rearrangement joins TRBV29-1 to TRBJ1-2, with D unresolved. V was pared by 7 bases and J by 0 bases, with 12 bases between. CDR1 and CDR2 (germline): SQVTM, ANQGSEA. This CDR3 is 13 amino acids long. The CDR3 DNA reads TGCAGCGCCCAACAATCCCCTAACTATGGCTACACCTTC. Protein sequence: CSAQQSPNYGYTF.

V and J are TRBV12-3 or TRBV12-4 and TRBJ2-7; D call uncertain. The CDR3 totals 15 residues. The V gene lost 1 base and the J gene lost 3 bases, with 13 bases spanning the gap. The CDR3 sequence: CASSLEGQSIYEQYF. The CDR3 bases are TGTGCCAGCAGTTTAGAAGGCCAGAGTATCTACGAGCAGTACTTC.

This clonotype has more than one count but fewer than ten. The V and J genes are TRBV6-6 and TRBJ1-2; D is undetermined. The ends were cut back, 0 bases at V and 6 bases at J, with 8 bases in the middle. This CDR3 has 13 residues. In germline, CDR1 is MNHNY, CDR2 SVGAGI (reference sequence). DNA of the CDR3: TGTGCCAGCAGTTACTCCACACGGCATGGCTACACCTTC. Translated, it gives CASSYSTRHGYTF.

Note on this clonotype: This clone may be a read error of a much larger clone one base away. The chain carries TRBV7-2 and TRBJ2-7; D remains unclear. CDR1 and CDR2 (germline): SGHTA, FQGNSA. The germline V and J ends were trimmed by 0 bases and 0 bases, with 9 bases remaining between them. The CDR3 length is 15 residues. The CDR3 spells CASSLASAASYEQYF. CDR3 DNA sequence: TGTGCCAGCAGCTTAGCAAGTGCGGCCTCCTACGAGCAGTACTTC.

This clonotype has a handful of counts. The chain is built from TRBV28 and TRBJ2-7, with 7 nucleotides matching TRBD1. The CDR3 is 15 residues long. V lost 5 bases to trimming and J lost 5 bases; unmatched junction nucleotides: 12. Germline V CDR1 and CDR2: MDHEN, SYDVKM. CDR3 in amino acids: CASSTMTGLGHEQYF. Written as DNA, the CDR3 is TGTGCCAGCAGTACCATGACAGGGCTAGGGCACGAGCAGTACTTC.

This clonotype was observed a few times. The CDR3 nucleotides are TGTGCCAGCACCCAGAAAGGGCTAGCGGTTAATGAGCAGTTCTTC. This gives the protein CASTQKGLAVNEQFF. The rearrangement uses TRBV6-2 or TRBV6-3 and TRBJ2-1; 7 bases match TRBD2. CDR1 is MNHEY and CDR2 is SVGEGT in the germline V gene. The CDR3 has 15 amino acids. With V trimmed by 7 bases and J by 7 bases, 13 bases remained unmatched.

The genes are TRBV18 and TRBJ2-6; D is unclear. Germline-derived CDR1 and CDR2 are KGHSH and LQKENI. Between the trimmed V and J ends, which lost 0 bases and 4 bases, there was a span of 10 bases. This CDR3 is built from 16 residues. The CDR3 loop reads CASSPPIGFGANVLTF. Here the CDR3 DNA reads TGTGCCAGCTCACCACCGATCGGGTTCGGGGCCAACGTCCTGACTTTC.

Written as DNA, the CDR3 is TGCAGTGCTAGAGGGCAGGCTTTGTTAACCCAGTACTTC. Translated, it gives CSARGQALLTQYF. The V gene is TRBV20-1, the J gene TRBJ2-7; no reliable D call. Germline V CDR1 and CDR2: DFQATT, SNEGSKA (reference sequence). CDR3 length: 13 residues. Trimming shortened V by 1 base and J by 10 bases, and 17 bases separated the two germline ends.

The chain links TRBV6-2 or TRBV6-3 to TRBJ1-1, with unresolved D. The germline CDR1 and CDR2 sequences are MNHEY and SVGEGT. The CDR3 loop spans 13 amino acids. The V gene lost 6 bases and the J gene lost 5 bases, with 13 bases spanning the gap. CDR3 protein: CASSVAPSTEAFF. In DNA, the CDR3 is TGTGCCAGCAGCGTAGCACCTTCAACTGAAGCTTTCTTT.

The rearrangement joins TRBV5-1 to TRBJ2-1; 10 bases fit TRBD2. The CDR3 extends over 16 amino acids. From germline, CDR1 is SGHRS and CDR2 YFSETQ. Losses at the gene ends were 5 bases for V and 4 bases for J; bases not matched to a gene: 9. The CDR3 coding sequence is TGCGCCAGCAGATCATTGTCGGGACTAGCGTACAATGAGCAGTTCTTC. Protein: CASRSLSGLAYNEQFF.

The rearrangement links TRBV7-9 to TRBJ2-7; 10 bases match TRBD1. V lost 3 bases to trimming and J lost 1 base; unmatched junction nucleotides: 6. Germline CDR1 reads SEHNR; CDR2 reads FQNEAQ (reference sequence). The CDR3 consists of 16 residues. In DNA, the CDR3 is TGTGCCAGCAGCTTCCGGGACAGGGGAAGGTCCTACGAGCAGTACTTC. This translates into CASSFRDRGRSYEQYF.

The V call is TRBV13, the J call TRBJ2-1; 9 nucleotides match TRBD2. Unmatched junction bases numbered 13, after V lost 5 bases and J lost 5 bases. Germline CDR1 reads PRHDT; CDR2 reads FYEKMQ (reference sequence). CDR3 size: 17 residues. The CDR3 protein is CASSSPLFRLADNEQFF. The CDR3 DNA follows: TGTGCCAGCAGCAGCCCTTTATTCCGACTAGCGGACAATGAGCAGTTCTTC.

The rearrangement links TRBV5-1 to TRBJ2-2; TRBD1 matches at 8 bases. Germline V lookup: CDR1 SGHRS, CDR2 YFSETQ. CDR3 length: 19 amino acids. V lost 5 bases to trimming and J lost 6 bases; unmatched junction nucleotides: 21. The CDR3 nucleotides read TGCGCCAGCAGATGGCGGACAGGGTCCCGAATGGGGATGGCCGGGGAGCTGTTTTTT. Residues: CASRWRTGSRMGMAGELFF.

The chain joins TRBV12-3 or TRBV12-4 to TRBJ2-5; D is unresolved. Judging by the DNA end, TRBJ2-7 fits better; the J call may be wrong. The CDR3 totals 13 residues. DNA for the CDR3: TGTGCCAGCAGTCATCGGAGACCCTACGAGCAGTACTTC. As protein: CASSHRRPYEQYF.

The chain has TRBV7-2 and TRBJ2-5; D not resolved. V dropped 5 bases and J dropped 5 bases, with 15 bases sitting between them. The CDR3 spans 14 residues. From germline, CDR1 is SGHTA and CDR2 FQGNSA. The CDR3 loop reads CASSQTKSEETQYF. The CDR3 DNA is TGTGCCAGCAGCCAGACAAAGTCAGAGGAGACCCAGTACTTC.

At least ten counts were recorded for this clonotype. The chain couples TRBV20-1 to TRBJ2-7; TRBD1 matches at 10 bases. CDR1 and CDR2 from the germline V gene are DFQATT and SNEGSKA (reference sequence). J gave up 7 bases and V 5 bases, and 17 bases lay outside the gene matches. The CDR3 spans 16 residues. CDR3 sequence (DNA): TGCAGTGCTGAAACTCCGGGACAGGGGATTCCTCGTGAGCAGTACTTC. This gives the protein CSAETPGQGIPREQYF.

The chain combines TRBV3-1 with TRBJ2-3, with TRBD2 identical over 8 bases. From germline, CDR1 is LGHDT and CDR2 YNNKEL (reference sequence). The junction had 17 bases not matched to a gene; V was cut back by 4 bases and J by 5 bases. The CDR3 length is 18 residues. In nucleotides, the CDR3 is TGTGCCAGCAGCCCCCCCGTCGGAGCGGGAGAGGGGGGAGATACGCAGTATTTT. This codes for CASSPPVGAGEGGDTQYF.